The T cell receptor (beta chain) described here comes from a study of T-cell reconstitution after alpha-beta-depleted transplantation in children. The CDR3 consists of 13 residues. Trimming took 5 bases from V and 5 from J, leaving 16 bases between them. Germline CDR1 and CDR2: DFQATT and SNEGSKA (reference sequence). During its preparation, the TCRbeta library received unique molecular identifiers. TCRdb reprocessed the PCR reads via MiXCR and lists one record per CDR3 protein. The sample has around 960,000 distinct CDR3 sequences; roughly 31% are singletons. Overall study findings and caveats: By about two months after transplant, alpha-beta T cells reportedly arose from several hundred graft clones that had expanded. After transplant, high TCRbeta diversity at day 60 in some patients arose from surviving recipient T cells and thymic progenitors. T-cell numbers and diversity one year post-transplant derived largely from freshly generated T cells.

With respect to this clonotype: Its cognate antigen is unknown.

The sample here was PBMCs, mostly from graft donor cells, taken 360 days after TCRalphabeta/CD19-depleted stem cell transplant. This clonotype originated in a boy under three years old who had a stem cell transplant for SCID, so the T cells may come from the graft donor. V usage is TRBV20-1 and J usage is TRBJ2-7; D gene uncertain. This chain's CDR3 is CSAPKWGPDEQYF. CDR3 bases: TGCAGTGCTCCTAAATGGGGTCCGGACGAGCAGTACTTC.